This is a list of T cell receptor beta chains from one sample in a study of T cell responses to AZD1222 COVID-19 vaccine. The table came from immunoSEQ multiplex PCR; TCRdb's copy has only in-frame clones and leaves some out. The sample comprises over 110,000 clones, 85% to 95% of which are singletons, and about a tenth rests with the top ten. The specimen comprised peripheral blood, sampled 28 days after the second AZD1222 dose. The receptors stem from an adult who received the AZD1222 COVID-19 vaccine. Each CDR3 is given with its conserved first and last residue. Each record gives: D gene, clone size, V gene, J gene, CDR3 length, CDR3 protein, CDR3 DNA. The D gene is left open where the match is weak. Clone sizes are given selectively: once, few, many, or a class where the clone is expanded.

d_call: TRBD1
clone_size: NA
v_call: TRBV3-1/TRBV3-2
j_call: TRBJ1-1
cdr3_length: 13
cdr3_aa: CASSVDRGPRAFF
cdr3_nt: TGTGCCAGCAGCGTAGACAGGGGCCCTCGAGCTTTCTTT

d_call: NA
clone_size: once
v_call: TRBV20-1
j_call: TRBJ2-7
cdr3_length: 15
cdr3_aa: CSANDFQGKALEQYF
cdr3_nt: TGCAGTGCTAATGATTTCCAGGGGAAGGCTCTCGAGCAGTACTTC

d_call: TRBD2
clone_size: NA
v_call: TRBV27
j_call: TRBJ2-1
cdr3_length: 16
cdr3_aa: CASSGLGAGGGDEQFF
cdr3_nt: TGTGCCAGCAGTGGTTTGGGAGCGGGAGGAGGGGATGAGCAGTTCTTC

d_call: NA
clone_size: once
v_call: TRBV5-1
j_call: TRBJ2-1
cdr3_length: 13
cdr3_aa: CASRQGTYNEQFF
cdr3_nt: TGCGCCAGCAGACAGGGAACCTACAATGAGCAGTTCTTC

d_call: NA
clone_size: NA
v_call: TRBV6-5
j_call: TRBJ1-6
cdr3_length: 15
cdr3_aa: CASTPGSIWNSPLHF
cdr3_nt: TGTGCCAGCACTCCAGGATCTATCTGGAATTCACCCCTCCACTTT

d_call: NA
clone_size: NA
v_call: TRBV29-1
j_call: TRBJ1-1
cdr3_length: 10
cdr3_aa: CSVVVGEAFF
cdr3_nt: TGCAGCGTTGTTGTGGGTGAAGCTTTCTTT

d_call: NA
clone_size: NA
v_call: TRBV6-5
j_call: TRBJ2-2
cdr3_length: 14
cdr3_aa: CASSLDRRVGELFF
cdr3_nt: TGTGCCAGCAGCTTAGACAGGAGAGTCGGGGAGCTGTTTTTT

d_call: NA
clone_size: NA
v_call: TRBV27
j_call: TRBJ2-7
cdr3_length: 13
cdr3_aa: CASSLSSGYEQYF
cdr3_nt: TGTGCCAGCAGTTTATCGTCAGGCTACGAGCAGTACTTC

d_call: NA
clone_size: once
v_call: TRBV7-6
j_call: TRBJ2-2
cdr3_length: 18
cdr3_aa: CASSQTHWGPPNTGELFF
cdr3_nt: TGTGCCAGCAGCCAAACCCACTGGGGACCCCCGAACACCGGGGAGCTGTTTTTT

d_call: TRBD1
clone_size: once
v_call: TRBV7-9
j_call: TRBJ1-1
cdr3_length: 16
cdr3_aa: CASSSIQDRVNTEAFF
cdr3_nt: TGTGCCAGCAGCTCTATACAGGACAGGGTAAACACTGAAGCTTTCTTT

d_call: TRBD1
clone_size: NA
v_call: TRBV19
j_call: TRBJ1-5
cdr3_length: 15
cdr3_aa: CASSMWTGGYQPQHF
cdr3_nt: TGTGCCAGTAGTATGTGGACAGGGGGTTATCAGCCCCAGCATTTT

d_call: TRBD1
clone_size: NA
v_call: TRBV7-9
j_call: TRBJ2-3
cdr3_length: 15
cdr3_aa: CASSSTRGPTDTQYF
cdr3_nt: TGTGCCAGCAGCTCAACCAGGGGGCCGACAGATACGCAGTATTTT

d_call: NA
clone_size: NA
v_call: TRBV6-4
j_call: TRBJ2-2
cdr3_length: 15
cdr3_aa: CASSDGTTNTGELFF
cdr3_nt: TGTGCCAGCAGTGACGGGACAACGAACACCGGGGAGCTGTTTTTT

d_call: NA
clone_size: NA
v_call: TRBV7-8
j_call: TRBJ1-2
cdr3_length: 13
cdr3_aa: CASSFYRVQDYTF
cdr3_nt: TGTGCCAGCAGCTTTTACAGGGTCCAGGACTACACCTTC

d_call: TRBD1
clone_size: NA
v_call: TRBV18
j_call: TRBJ2-3
cdr3_length: 16
cdr3_aa: CASSPGQKITTDTQYF
cdr3_nt: TGTGCCAGCTCACCGGGACAGAAGATTACCACAGATACGCAGTATTTT

d_call: NA
clone_size: NA
v_call: TRBV28
j_call: TRBJ1-2
cdr3_length: 12
cdr3_aa: CASKDWGSGYTF
cdr3_nt: TGTGCCAGCAAGGATTGGGGAAGTGGCTACACCTTC

d_call: NA
clone_size: once
v_call: TRBV11-2
j_call: TRBJ2-7
cdr3_length: 14
cdr3_aa: CASSLGGGKYEQYF
cdr3_nt: TGTGCCAGCAGCTTGGGCGGAGGGAAATACGAGCAGTACTTC

d_call: NA
clone_size: NA
v_call: TRBV7-9
j_call: TRBJ2-1
cdr3_length: 13
cdr3_aa: CAGRPPTYNEQFF
cdr3_nt: TGTGCCGGCCGCCCACCTACCTACAATGAGCAGTTCTTC

d_call: TRBD1
clone_size: NA
v_call: TRBV4-2
j_call: TRBJ2-2
cdr3_length: 17
cdr3_aa: CASSPKWTGKDTGELFF
cdr3_nt: TGTGCCAGCAGCCCGAAGTGGACAGGGAAGGATACCGGGGAGCTGTTTTTT

d_call: NA
clone_size: NA
v_call: TRBV6-5
j_call: TRBJ1-2
cdr3_length: 13
cdr3_aa: CAIGPWATGGYTF
cdr3_nt: TGTGCCATCGGCCCGTGGGCGACGGGAGGCTACACCTTC

d_call: NA
clone_size: NA
v_call: TRBV28
j_call: TRBJ2-7
cdr3_length: 13
cdr3_aa: CASRGSLWGEQYF
cdr3_nt: TGTGCCAGCAGGGGGAGCCTCTGGGGCGAGCAGTACTTC

d_call: NA
clone_size: NA
v_call: TRBV25-1
j_call: TRBJ1-1
cdr3_length: 17
cdr3_aa: CASSEYDRLTLDTEAFF
cdr3_nt: TGTGCCAGCAGTGAATATGACCGGCTCACTCTGGACACTGAAGCTTTCTTT

d_call: NA
clone_size: NA
v_call: TRBV6-5
j_call: TRBJ1-3
cdr3_length: 14
cdr3_aa: CASKGRMGGNTIYF
cdr3_nt: TGTGCCAGCAAGGGGAGAATGGGCGGAAACACCATATATTTT

d_call: NA
clone_size: NA
v_call: TRBV24-1
j_call: TRBJ2-3
cdr3_length: 13
cdr3_aa: CATSDLSTDTQYF
cdr3_nt: TGTGCCACCAGTGATTTAAGCACAGATACGCAGTATTTT

d_call: TRBD2
clone_size: NA
v_call: TRBV3-1/TRBV3-2
j_call: TRBJ2-3
cdr3_length: 15
cdr3_aa: CASSQDPTSGDTQYF
cdr3_nt: TGTGCCAGCAGCCAAGACCCGACTAGCGGGGATACGCAGTATTTT

d_call: NA
clone_size: NA
v_call: TRBV5-4
j_call: TRBJ1-2
cdr3_length: 11
cdr3_aa: CASSLGYGYTF
cdr3_nt: TGTGCCAGCAGCTTGGGCTATGGCTACACCTTC

d_call: NA
clone_size: NA
v_call: TRBV7-2
j_call: TRBJ1-1
cdr3_length: 13
cdr3_aa: CASSVTGWTEAFF
cdr3_nt: TGTGCCAGCAGCGTAACAGGTTGGACTGAAGCTTTCTTT

d_call: TRBD2
clone_size: NA
v_call: TRBV6-6
j_call: TRBJ2-1
cdr3_length: 14
cdr3_aa: CASSLGGERREQFF
cdr3_nt: TGTGCCAGCAGTCTTGGGGGGGAGCGGCGCGAGCAGTTCTTC

d_call: TRBD1
clone_size: NA
v_call: TRBV6-5
j_call: TRBJ1-2
cdr3_length: 15
cdr3_aa: CASPNADRVDYGYTF
cdr3_nt: TGTGCCAGCCCAAACGCCGACAGGGTTGACTATGGCTACACCTTC

d_call: TRBD2
clone_size: NA
v_call: TRBV9
j_call: TRBJ2-3
cdr3_length: 17
cdr3_aa: CASSVWASGAPPDTQYF
cdr3_nt: TGTGCCAGCAGCGTTTGGGCTAGCGGGGCCCCTCCGGATACGCAGTATTTT

d_call: NA
clone_size: NA
v_call: TRBV27
j_call: TRBJ1-6
cdr3_length: 16
cdr3_aa: CASSLRGAAYNSPLHF
cdr3_nt: TGTGCCAGCAGTTTGCGAGGTGCCGCCTATAATTCACCCCTCCACTTT

d_call: NA
clone_size: NA
v_call: TRBV2
j_call: TRBJ1-2
cdr3_length: 12
cdr3_aa: CASMDRLGGYTF
cdr3_nt: TGTGCCAGCATGGACAGATTAGGTGGCTACACCTTC

d_call: NA
clone_size: NA
v_call: TRBV5-4
j_call: TRBJ1-2
cdr3_length: 12
cdr3_aa: CASSPGGPGYTF
cdr3_nt: TGTGCCAGCAGCCCTGGAGGTCCCGGCTACACCTTC

d_call: NA
clone_size: NA
v_call: TRBV4-3
j_call: TRBJ2-1
cdr3_length: 16
cdr3_aa: CASSPRSEGSYNEQFF
cdr3_nt: TGCGCCAGCAGCCCCAGGTCAGAGGGCTCCTACAATGAGCAGTTCTTC

d_call: NA
clone_size: NA
v_call: TRBV28
j_call: TRBJ1-1
cdr3_length: 17
cdr3_aa: CASSLITRGYMNTEAFF
cdr3_nt: TGTGCCAGCAGTTTGATTACACGGGGGTACATGAACACTGAAGCTTTCTTT

d_call: NA
clone_size: NA
v_call: TRBV11-2
j_call: TRBJ2-6
cdr3_length: 13
cdr3_aa: CASRDSGANVLTF
cdr3_nt: TGTGCCAGCAGGGACTCTGGGGCCAACGTCCTGACTTTC

d_call: TRBD2
clone_size: NA
v_call: TRBV12-5
j_call: TRBJ2-1
cdr3_length: 16
cdr3_aa: CASGLVLAGISNEQFF
cdr3_nt: TGTGCTAGTGGTTTGGTATTAGCGGGAATCAGCAATGAGCAGTTCTTC

d_call: NA
clone_size: NA
v_call: TRBV19
j_call: TRBJ1-1
cdr3_length: 14
cdr3_aa: CASSIHGLTAEAFF
cdr3_nt: TGTGCCAGTAGTATTCATGGGTTGACAGCAGAAGCTTTCTTT

d_call: NA
clone_size: NA
v_call: TRBV25-1
j_call: TRBJ1-3
cdr3_length: 14
cdr3_aa: CASSPPASGNTIYF
cdr3_nt: TGTGCCAGCAGTCCTCCAGCGTCTGGAAACACCATATATTTT

d_call: NA
clone_size: NA
v_call: TRBV4-2
j_call: TRBJ2-3
cdr3_length: 16
cdr3_aa: CASSQDRGSYTDTQYF
cdr3_nt: TGTGCCAGCAGCCAAGATAGGGGATCGTACACAGATACGCAGTATTTT

d_call: NA
clone_size: NA
v_call: TRBV29-1
j_call: TRBJ2-2
cdr3_length: 14
cdr3_aa: CSVPPDLNTGELFF
cdr3_nt: TGCAGCGTTCCTCCGGACCTTAACACCGGGGAGCTGTTTTTT

d_call: NA
clone_size: few
v_call: TRBV6-1
j_call: TRBJ1-4
cdr3_length: 12
cdr3_aa: CASSEYREKLFF
cdr3_nt: TGTGCCAGCAGTGAGTACCGAGAAAAACTGTTTTTT

d_call: NA
clone_size: NA
v_call: TRBV6-1
j_call: TRBJ1-5
cdr3_length: 17
cdr3_aa: CASSEWGAGLSNQPQHF
cdr3_nt: TGTGCCAGCAGTGAATGGGGGGCCGGGTTGAGCAATCAGCCCCAGCATTTT

d_call: NA
clone_size: NA
v_call: TRBV5-1
j_call: TRBJ1-2
cdr3_length: 13
cdr3_aa: CASSFGAAYGYTF
cdr3_nt: TGCGCCAGCAGCTTTGGGGCGGCATATGGCTACACCTTC

d_call: NA
clone_size: NA
v_call: TRBV15
j_call: TRBJ1-1
cdr3_length: 13
cdr3_aa: CATRRRGYDEAFF
cdr3_nt: TGTGCCACCAGGCGCCGGGGCTACGATGAAGCTTTCTTT

d_call: NA
clone_size: once
v_call: TRBV18
j_call: TRBJ1-3
cdr3_length: 15
cdr3_aa: CASSPILLSGNTIYF
cdr3_nt: TGTGCCAGCTCGCCGATACTCCTCTCTGGAAACACCATATATTTT

d_call: NA
clone_size: NA
v_call: TRBV2
j_call: TRBJ1-2
cdr3_length: 14
cdr3_aa: CASSEAGLARGYTF
cdr3_nt: TGTGCCAGCAGTGAAGCTGGGTTGGCAAGAGGCTACACCTTC

d_call: NA
clone_size: NA
v_call: TRBV5-8
j_call: TRBJ2-1
cdr3_length: 16
cdr3_aa: CASSPRDYSSYNEQFF
cdr3_nt: TGTGCCAGCAGCCCGAGGGATTACAGCTCCTACAATGAGCAGTTCTTC

d_call: NA
clone_size: NA
v_call: TRBV5-1
j_call: TRBJ2-2
cdr3_length: 15
cdr3_aa: CASSLRAVNTGELFF
cdr3_nt: TGCGCCAGCAGCTTGAGGGCCGTGAACACCGGGGAGCTGTTTTTT

d_call: TRBD2
clone_size: NA
v_call: TRBV27
j_call: TRBJ2-1
cdr3_length: 15
cdr3_aa: CASSFYSGSGGEQFF
cdr3_nt: TGTGCCAGCAGTTTCTATAGCGGGAGTGGGGGTGAGCAGTTCTTC

d_call: NA
clone_size: NA
v_call: TRBV12-3/TRBV12-4
j_call: TRBJ2-5
cdr3_length: 13
cdr3_aa: CASRAEYQETQYF
cdr3_nt: TGTGCCAGCAGGGCCGAGTACCAAGAGACCCAGTACTTC